Listed below are T cell receptor beta chains from one sample, sequenced in a study of cytomegalovirus exposure and HLA in healthy donors. Here immunoSEQ multiplex PCR was the method, and the copy in TCRdb shows in-frame clones only, minus some. The repertoire consists of over 150,000 clones, with around 88% occurring once and the leading ten covering about 22%. Sequenced: PBMCs. The receptor source for this set is a man aged 18-30 years in good health and CMV-seropositive. CDR3s include the opening cysteine and the closing phenylalanine or tryptophan. D genes are given only for firm matches. Rows give clone size only sometimes, using once, few, many, or a class for an expanded clone.

V	size	D	J	CDR3	DNA
TRBV6-6	-	TRBD1	TRBJ2-5	CASSYDRALEWETQYF	TGTGCCAGCAGTTACGACAGGGCTCTCGAGTGGGAGACCCAGTACTTC
TRBV2	-	-	TRBJ1-5	CASSEGGKPQHF	TGTGCCAGCAGTGAGGGAGGGAAGCCCCAGCATTTT
TRBV5-8	-	TRBD2	TRBJ2-1	CASSPQEAGVSYNEQFF	TGTGCCAGCAGCCCGCAGGAGGCGGGAGTCTCCTACAATGAGCAGTTCTTC
TRBV4-1	few	TRBD1	TRBJ1-2	CASSQDDGQVYGYTF	TGCGCCAGCAGCCAAGATGACGGACAGGTCTATGGCTACACCTTC
TRBV5-1	-	TRBD2	TRBJ2-6	CASSLSGTGANVLTF	TGCGCCAGCAGCCTCAGCGGGACTGGGGCCAACGTCCTGACTTTC
TRBV11-3	-	-	TRBJ1-3	CASSVWTASGNTIYF	TGTGCCAGCAGCGTCTGGACAGCCTCTGGAAACACCATATATTTT
TRBV6-5	-	-	TRBJ2-7	CASSYSDRSIAYEQYF	TGTGCCAGCAGTTACTCGGACAGAAGTATCGCCTACGAGCAGTACTTC
TRBV5-6	-	TRBD2	TRBJ2-1	CASSQRAGGLGSEQFF	TGTGCCAGCAGCCAGCGGGCGGGGGGCCTGGGGAGTGAGCAGTTCTTC
TRBV7-7	few	TRBD2	TRBJ2-1	CASSLLAGVNEQFF	TGTGCCAGCAGCTTACTAGCGGGAGTTAATGAGCAGTTCTTC
TRBV9	-	TRBD1	TRBJ1-2	CASSVGDSTNYGYTF	TGTGCCAGCAGCGTAGGGGACAGTACTAACTATGGCTACACCTTC
TRBV2	-	-	TRBJ2-7	CASKPTATYEQYF	TGTGCCAGCAAACCGACTGCCACCTACGAGCAGTACTTC
TRBV6-5	-	-	TRBJ2-3	CASSYSGGYTDTQYF	TGTGCCAGCAGTTACTCTGGCGGCTACACAGATACGCAGTATTTT
TRBV21-1	-	-	TRBJ1-4	CASSLRTGGDEKLFF	TGTGCCAGCAGCCTAAGGACAGGGGGCGATGAAAAACTGTTTTTT
TRBV6-4	once	-	TRBJ2-2	CASSEGQGNTGELFF	TGTGCCAGCAGTGAAGGGCAGGGGAACACCGGGGAGCTGTTTTTT
TRBV7-2	once	TRBD1	TRBJ2-7	CASSRAGTGASYEQYF	TGTGCCAGCAGCCGCGCCGGGACAGGGGCCTCCTACGAGCAGTACTTC
TRBV9	-	TRBD2	TRBJ2-1	CASSVVGAGGRVNEQFF	TGTGCCAGCAGCGTAGTCGGAGCGGGAGGGAGGGTCAATGAGCAGTTCTTC
TRBV9	-	-	TRBJ2-7	CASSASGEPSYEQYF	TGTGCCAGCAGCGCCTCAGGGGAGCCTTCCTACGAGCAGTACTTC
TRBV6-5	-	-	TRBJ1-3	CASSLYGNTIYF	TGTGCCAGCTCCCTATACGGAAACACCATATATTTT
TRBV5-1	-	-	TRBJ1-1	CASSRTTGTTEAFF	TGCGCCAGCAGCCGTACTACAGGGACCACTGAAGCTTTCTTT
TRBV14	-	TRBD1	TRBJ1-5	CASSQVGDRGFEGNQPQHF	TGTGCCAGCAGCCAAGTTGGGGACAGGGGGTTTGAAGGCAATCAGCCCCAGCATTTT
TRBV7-2	-	TRBD2	TRBJ2-3	CASTSWGLAGGADTQYF	TGTGCCAGCACAAGTTGGGGACTAGCGGGAGGTGCAGATACGCAGTATTTT
TRBV6-1	-	-	TRBJ2-7	CASSEALGALYEQYF	TGTGCCAGCAGTGAAGCGCTTGGGGCTCTCTACGAGCAGTACTTC
TRBV14	-	-	TRBJ2-2	CASSLGRTGELFF	TGTGCCAGCAGCCTTGGCCGAACCGGGGAGCTGTTTTTT
TRBV30	-	TRBD2	TRBJ2-2	CAWAQAGAYTGELFF	TGTGCCTGGGCTCAAGCGGGAGCTTACACCGGGGAGCTGTTTTTT
TRBV7-2	-	-	TRBJ2-7	CASSFTGGPREQYF	TGTGCCAGCAGCTTTACCGGGGGGCCTCGGGAGCAGTACTTC
TRBV11-2	-	-	TRBJ2-7	CASSLDRGQYEQYF	TGTGCCAGCAGCTTAGATAGGGGCCAGTACGAGCAGTACTTC
TRBV30	-	TRBD2	TRBJ2-7	CAWSVRLAGGPMEQYF	TGTGCCTGGAGTGTACGACTAGCGGGAGGGCCTATGGAGCAGTACTTC
TRBV4-3	-	TRBD2	TRBJ2-1	CASSQDLGSSGILRNEQFF	TGCGCCAGCAGCCAAGATTTAGGGTCTAGCGGGATCTTAAGGAATGAGCAGTTCTTC
TRBV29-1	-	-	TRBJ2-2	CSAQGPGELFF	TGCAGCGCCCAGGGTCCCGGGGAGCTGTTTTTT
TRBV5-6	-	TRBD2	TRBJ2-1	CASSATPGLAAYNEQFF	TGTGCCAGCAGTGCTACTCCGGGACTAGCGGCCTACAATGAGCAGTTCTTC
TRBV7-2	-	TRBD1	TRBJ2-3	CASSRGQGGPDTQYF	TGTGCCAGCAGCCGCGGACAGGGGGGCCCAGATACGCAGTATTTT
TRBV19	few	-	TRBJ1-2	CASSMGGSRHGYTF	TGTGCCAGTAGTATGGGAGGGTCCCGCCATGGCTACACCTTC
TRBV9	-	-	TRBJ2-7	CASSASIDSTYEQYF	TGTGCCAGCAGCGCTTCGATCGACAGCACCTACGAGCAGTACTTC
TRBV2	once	-	TRBJ2-7	CASILWGFSYEQYF	TGTGCCAGCATTCTGTGGGGCTTCTCCTACGAGCAGTACTTC
TRBV19	-	TRBD1	TRBJ1-1	CASSMETGWREAFF	TGTGCCAGTAGTATGGAGACAGGGTGGAGGGAAGCTTTCTTT
TRBV2	-	TRBD2	TRBJ2-1	CASGAGGTYNEQFF	TGTGCCAGCGGTGCGGGGGGCACCTACAATGAGCAGTTCTTC
TRBV6-6	-	TRBD2	TRBJ2-7	CASSSTSGRHSYEQYF	TGTGCCAGCAGCTCAACTAGCGGGAGACACTCCTACGAGCAGTACTTC
TRBV5-4	-	-	TRBJ2-7	CASSPEPTRAERAYEQYF	TGTGCCAGCAGCCCGGAGCCAACCCGAGCGGAGAGGGCGTACGAGCAGTACTTC
TRBV13	-	TRBD1	TRBJ2-7	CASSLGRGPGEQYF	TGTGCCAGCAGCTTAGGCAGGGGGCCGGGAGAGCAGTACTTC
TRBV6-5	-	-	TRBJ1-6	CASRRGTGNSPLHF	TGTGCCAGCAGAAGGGGCACAGGGAATTCACCCCTCCACTTT
TRBV30	-	-	TRBJ2-1	CAWSRRPAYNEQFF	TGTGCCTGGAGTAGGCGGCCTGCCTACAATGAGCAGTTCTTC
TRBV7-6	-	TRBD1	TRBJ1-2	CASSAPGQPSTF	TGTGCCAGCAGCGCCCCGGGACAGCCTAGCACCTTC